This TCR beta chain was identified in a study of response to subunit inactivated influenza vaccine. With regard to this clonotype: The antigen remains unidentified.

Germline V gene lookup returns CDR1 SEHNR and CDR2 FQNEAQ (reference sequence). The CDR3 runs to 15 residues. Trimming took 6 bases from V and 5 from J, leaving 16 bases between them. MiXCR, applied by TCRdb to the RT-PCR reads, yields one record per CDR3 protein. The sample has 650,000 to 800,000 distinct CDR3 sequences, around a sixth seen once; the top ten hold approximately 11%. Overall study findings and caveats: The authors put forward the suggestion that each seasonal influenza vaccination may bring in only a limited number of new T cells.

The chain has TRBV7-9 and TRBJ1-4; D perhaps matches TRBD1 (6 bases). This specimen was PBMCs from blood, taken 4 to 6 days after vaccination. This TCR was sampled from a middle-aged man who received an inactivated influenza vaccine. CDR3 nucleotide sequence: TGTGCCAGCAGGACACAGGGAGGAGAAAATGAAAAACTGTTTTTT. This gives the protein CASRTQGGENEKLFF.